This TCR beta chain was sequenced for a study of T cell responses to AZD1222 COVID-19 vaccine. Study at large: Second-dose recipients at about 4 or about 12 weeks were treated as one pooled group.

Clones were sequenced by immunoSEQ multiplex PCR, and TCRdb holds only the in-frame ones, with some missing. The profile covers about 130,000 clones, with 85% to 95% appearing a single time and under 6.5% taken by the ten largest. General study findings and limits: A rise in Spike-specific TCR breadth and depth followed two AZD1222 doses. After the peak T cell response, and only then, were repertoires sampled. Along spike, vaccine-associated CD4 TCRs were found throughout, with dominance at 160-218 and 743-854.

Worth noting for this clone: Its antigen is not identified.

The source was peripheral blood, collected on day 0 of AZD1222 vaccination. This receptor was identified in an adult in good health.

The CDR3 protein is CASSSPRGSGNTIYF. CDR3 sequence (DNA): TGTGCCAGCAGCTCTCCCCGCGGCTCTGGAAACACCATATATTTT. The genes are TRBV9 and TRBJ1-3; D is unresolved. Trimming removed 4 bases from V and 0 bases from J, with 11 bases in between. The CDR3 has 15 residues. Germline lookup yields CDR1 SGDLS and CDR2 YYNGEE.